This T cell receptor (beta chain) was captured in a study of vaccination and CD4 T cells after COVID-19. Study in general: Convalescent patients had positive nasal swab PCR results for SARS-CoV-2. Disease was mild in fewer than 10 and severe in one. Median draw time for post-COVID samples was about 100 days post-diagnosis (range 35 to 161).

For this clonotype: No antigen is known for it.

Sequence data for DNA of cultured CD4+ T cells were generated by the Oncomine TCR Beta short-read assay. A single record per CDR3 protein comes from TCRdb applying MiXCR to the PCR reads. There are about 10,000 distinct CDR3 sequences in the sample; roughly 58% occur only once, and roughly 9.6% lies in the top ten. This CDR3 has 13 residues. The ends were cut back, 6 bases at V and 10 bases at J, with 18 bases in the middle. In germline, CDR1 is MNHEY, CDR2 SMNVEV (reference sequence). Treatment: approximately 9-day PBMC culture with coronavirus spike peptide pools or control peptides (ViraFEST assay). Culture of 1.9 million or so PBMCs per well took place with around 10 IU/ml IL-2 and 8.5 to 10 ug/ml peptide pools. It was on days 3 and 7 that half the medium was replaced with fresh IL-2 medium.

This TCR came from a human donor who had recovered from COVID-19. The rearrangement joins TRBV27 to TRBJ1-1, with a possible D match to TRBD1 (5 bases). Input material: CD4+ T cells from blood, cultured in vitro. In DNA, the CDR3 is TGTGCCAGCAGCACCAAGCTGGGGCCCCTAGCTTTCTTT. It specifies CASSTKLGPLAFF.